This T cell receptor beta chain stems from a study of blood T cell repertoires in COVID-19. Data came from immunoSEQ multiplex PCR; TCRdb stores just in-frame clones and leaves some out. The table records around 250,000 clones, approximately 84% of them present only once. Germline values: CDR1 SQVTM, CDR2 ANQGSEA. The CDR3 runs 13 residues. Losses at the gene ends were 7 bases for V and 5 bases for J; bases not matched to a gene: 10. This sequence joins TRBV29-1 and TRBJ1-2; 7 nucleotides match TRBD1. The sequence was obtained from a man aged 35-49 years who had recovered from COVID-19. Specimen: PBMCs or T cells enriched from blood (not recorded which). CDR3 region: CSGREGGEYGYTF. The CDR3 DNA sequence: TGCAGCGGGAGGGAAGGGGGCGAGTATGGCTACACCTTC.